The table lists the clone carrying this T cell receptor beta chain with a few counts. Antigen specificity is unknown. Template material for amplifying TCR beta CDR3 regions consisted of RNA transcripts. Primed by the HTBI set, a first-round RT-PCR was run on the TCR CDR3. In TCRdb, the multiplex PCR reads were re-called with MiXCR into one record per CDR3 protein. This sample carries around 270,000 distinct CDR3 sequences, roughly 19% of them seen once, and the ten largest clones take 35% to 40%. V gave up 3 bases and J gave up 6 bases, with 9 bases separating them. The CDR3 has 13 residues. The germline V gene encodes CDR1 MNHNS and CDR2 SASEGT. Criteria for exclusion of patients were uncontrolled infection, other autoimmune disease, pregnancy or lactation. Diagnosing involved the use of clinical symptoms, serum thyroxine and TRAb, thyroid ultrasound and orbital computed tomography. This record belongs to a study of T cells in Graves' hyperthyroidism and ophthalmopathy. Study details: Pretreatment peripheral blood was obtained at initial diagnosis.

Regarding the study as a whole: Most clonotypes expanded in thyroid above 0.001 were likewise present in blood.

V is TRBV6-1 and J is TRBJ1-5, with unresolved D. This TCR was sampled from a man in his forties or fifties with Graves' ophthalmopathy. Material: blood. DNA of the CDR3: TGTGCCAGCAGTGAGGTAAGGCGTCAGCCCCAGCATTTT. Protein sequence: CASSEVRRQPQHF.